Below, 11 T cell receptor beta chains from the same sample are listed, as sequenced in a study of T cells after yellow fever vaccination. One entry per CDR3 protein results from TCRdb running MiXCR on the 5' RACE reads. There are under 400,000 distinct CDR3 sequences in the sample; around a tenth occur only once, and around 20% lies in the top ten. The source material was PBMCs, sampled on the day of the first yellow fever vaccination. These receptors came from a man aged 18 to 30 who received the YFV17D yellow fever vaccine.

This clonotype was detected many times. The V and J genes are TRBV29-1 and TRBJ1-4; D is possibly TRBD1 (5 bases). The CDR3 loop spans 13 amino acids. Germline loops: CDR1 SQVTM, CDR2 ANQGSEA. V lost 3 bases to trimming and J lost 8 bases, with 13 bases between them. The CDR3, as DNA: TGCAGCGTTGAGGAAGCAGGGACGGAAAAACTGTTTTTT. It specifies CSVEEAGTEKLFF. Variable domain in full (rest from reference TRBV29-1 and TRBJ1-4): SAVISQKPSRDICQRGTSLTIQCQVDSQVTMMFWYRQQPGQSLTLIATANQGSEATYESGFVIDKFPISRPNLTFSTLTVSNMSPEDSSIYLCSVEEAGTEKLFFGSGTQLSVL.

Only a few counts were recorded for this clonotype. J is TRBJ1-3 and V is TRBV3-1; no clear D gene. The CDR3 sequence is 14 residues long. V gave up 4 bases and J gave up 4 bases, with 11 bases separating them. CDR1 is LGHDT, CDR2 YNNKEL, per germline (reference sequence). CDR3 nucleotide sequence: TGTGCCAGCAGCCCCCAGTTCTCCGGAAACACCATATATTTT. This gives the protein CASSPQFSGNTIYF.

This clonotype came up many times. This chain joins TRBV4-3 and TRBJ2-7, with D tentatively TRBD1 or TRBD2 (5 bases each). The CDR3 is 13 residues long. Germline lookup yields CDR1 LGHNA and CDR2 YSLEER. V was clipped by 4 bases and J by 2 bases, with 9 bases between them. The CDR3: CASSPGGAYEQYF. CDR3 nucleotide sequence: TGCGCCAGCAGCCCTGGGGGAGCCTACGAGCAGTACTTC.

This clonotype was counted a few times. The chain combines TRBV7-6 with TRBJ2-1; a possible D gene is TRBD2 (5 bases). The V and J ends lost 1 base and 8 bases respectively, with 12 bases between them. In germline, CDR1 is SGHVS, CDR2 FNYEAQ. This CDR3 has 14 residues. In DNA form, the CDR3 reads TGTGCCAGCAGCTTAGTCGGCGGACTCCATGAGCAGTTCTTC. This codes for CASSLVGGLHEQFF.

This clonotype was observed a few times. The gene calls are TRBV6-1 and TRBJ1-5; D is uncertain. CDR1 and CDR2 (germline): MNHNS, SASEGT. CDR3 length: 14 amino acids. V lost 1 base, J lost 4 bases, and 8 bases lay in between. CDR3 sequence reads: CASSEGGRNQPQHF. The CDR3 bases are TGTGCCAGCAGTGAAGGAGGACGAAATCAGCCCCAGCATTTT.

This clonotype has a count of ten or more. The chain employs TRBV7-2 and TRBJ2-4; 9 positions match TRBD1. The trim removed 5 bases at V and 6 bases at J, leaving 2 bases unmatched. CDR3 length equals 13 residues. Germline assignment: CDR1 SGHTA and CDR2 FQGNSA. The CDR3 coding sequence is TGTGCCAGCAGCCGACAGGGGGGAAACATTCAGTACTTC. It encodes CASSRQGGNIQYF.

This clonotype was detected a few times. The rearrangement joins TRBV5-5 to TRBJ1-1; D not certain. Per the germline V gene, CDR1 is SGHKS and CDR2 is YYEKEE (reference sequence). Trimming cost V 4 bases and J 0 bases, with 7 bases left between them. The CDR3 is 13 amino acids. The chain's CDR3 is CASSKFLNTEAFF. The DNA of the CDR3 is TGTGCCAGCAGCAAGTTCTTGAACACTGAAGCTTTCTTT.

This clonotype was detected only a few times. This sequence joins TRBV6-5 and TRBJ1-5; 8 bases align to TRBD1. Germline trimming cut 4 bases from V and 0 bases from J; bases unmatched to any gene: 14. CDR3 length: 19 residues. The V gene's germline CDR1 is MNHEY and CDR2 SVGAGI. Here the CDR3 reads CASSSPSGTGPYSNQPQHF. In DNA, the CDR3 is TGTGCCAGCAGTTCCCCCTCCGGGACAGGCCCCTATAGCAATCAGCCCCAGCATTTT.

This clonotype has just a few counts. The chain uses TRBV9 and TRBJ1-5; the D gene is possibly TRBD1 (5 bases). The V end was cut by 0 bases, the J end by 6 bases, with 13 bases between. The germline V gene encodes CDR1 SGDLS and CDR2 YYNGEE. CDR3 size: 15 residues. This CDR3 is CASSVAGGEGQPQHF. DNA of the CDR3: TGTGCCAGCAGCGTAGCTGGAGGGGAGGGTCAGCCCCAGCATTTT. The variable domain in full, completed from reference TRBV9 and TRBJ1-5, reads DSGVTQTPKHLITATGQRVTLRCSPRSGDLSVYWYQQSLDQGLQFLIQYYNGEERAKGNILERFSAQQFPDLHSELNLSSLELGDSALYFCASSVAGGEGQPQHFGDGTRLSIL.

This clonotype was detected a few times. One end of the junction fails to match germline, which may point to a read error. V is TRBV6-5 and J is TRBJ2-5; the D gene is possibly TRBD2 (7 bases). The V gene's germline CDR1 is MNHEY and CDR2 SVGAGI. The CDR3 is 14 residues long. The CDR3 loop reads CASSYESGGLVLRF. The DNA of the CDR3 is TGTGCCAGCAGTTACGAATCGGGGGGCCTCGTGTTAAGGTTC.

The V gene is TRBV2, the J gene TRBJ2-3, with a weak D call TRBD2 (5 bases). The V gene lost 3 bases and the J gene lost 6 bases, with 10 bases spanning the gap. CDR1 is SNHLY and CDR2 is FYNNEI in the germline V gene. The length of the CDR3 is 13 residues. As DNA, the CDR3 is TGTGCCAGCAGTGACGGGGTCGCGGATACGCAGTATTTT. Its protein is CASSDGVADTQYF.